This passage covers 16 T cell receptor beta chains from one sample sequenced in a study of blood T cells in healthy people across ages. A J-beta primer mix and a sample-barcoded 5' primer were used in a second PCR of about 7 to 12 cycles. Each CDR3 protein is one row after TCRdb ran MiXCR on the 5' RACE reads. There are 800,000 to 1,000,000 distinct CDR3 sequences in the sample; around 48% occur only once, and about an eighth lies in the top ten. Source material: blood. All receptors come from a man aged 25-45 years in good health.

This clonotype turned up a few times. This chain uses TRBV5-1 with TRBJ2-1, with TRBD1 as a possible D gene (6 bases). From germline, CDR1 is SGHRS and CDR2 YFSETQ. The CDR3 covers 16 residues. V was trimmed by 0 bases and J by 5 bases, leaving 15 bases between them. CDR3 in amino acids: CASSLAGGYIDNEQFF. The CDR3 DNA sequence: TGCGCCAGCAGCTTGGCTGGGGGCTACATAGACAATGAGCAGTTCTTC.

This clonotype turned up a few times. This chain connects TRBV29-1 to TRBJ2-7; D might be TRBD1 (5 bases). Per germline, CDR1 SQVTM and CDR2 ANQGSEA. Between the trimmed V and J ends, which lost 4 bases and 0 bases, there was a span of 10 bases. The CDR3 runs 13 residues. The CDR3 bases are TGCAGCGTTGCCGAGACAGCCTCCTACGAGCAGTACTTC. Its protein is CSVAETASYEQYF.

This chain connects TRBV2 to TRBJ2-7; D not certain. Germline loops: CDR1 SNHLY, CDR2 FYNNEI. The length of the CDR3 is 12 residues. The V and J ends lost 5 bases and 4 bases respectively, with 9 bases between them. CDR3 sequence reads: CASSTDIYEQYF. The DNA for the CDR3 is TGTGCCAGCAGTACCGACATATACGAGCAGTACTTC.

With regard to this clonotype: One base away lies a much larger clone, so this may be a sequencing read error. The chain joins TRBV12-3 or TRBV12-4 to TRBJ1-1; D uncertain. There are 14 residues in the CDR3. V was clipped by 5 bases and J by 5 bases, with 15 bases between them. The CDR3 here is CASSVGPERTEAFF. CDR3 nucleotide sequence: TGTGCCAGCAGTGTAGGCCCGGAACGGACTGAAGCTTTCTTT.

The chain has TRBV10-3 and TRBJ2-3; 14 nucleotides match TRBD2. V lost 6 bases and J lost 3; bases outside the gene matches: 11. Looked up from germline, CDR1 is ENHRY and CDR2 is SYGVKD. This CDR3 region has 18 residues. The chain's CDR3 is CAIRATGTSGGGTDTQYF. CDR3 bases: TGTGCCATCAGAGCAACCGGGACTAGCGGGGGAGGGACAGATACGCAGTATTTT.

This clonotype was detected only a few times. The chain is built from TRBV25-1 and TRBJ2-3; 7 nucleotides align to TRBD2. The CDR3 contains 12 residues. Looked up from germline, CDR1 is MGHDK and CDR2 is SYGVNS. The CDR3 protein is CAGRGDSDTQYF. The DNA for the CDR3 is TGTGCGGGCCGGGGGGATTCGGATACGCAGTATTTT.

The chain couples TRBV10-3 to TRBJ2-3; no clear D gene. The CDR3 loop spans 16 amino acids. V was pared by 10 bases and J by 10 bases, with 30 bases between. Germline V lookup: CDR1 ENHRY, CDR2 SYGVKD. The CDR3 loop reads CASQRNDAVLIAAQYF. CDR3 in DNA: TGTGCCAGTCAACGTAATGACGCCGTCTTGATTGCGGCGCAGTATTTT.

V is TRBV7-2 and J is TRBJ2-3; TRBD2 agrees at 8 bases. This CDR3 is built from 14 residues. CDR1 is SGHTA, CDR2 FQGNSA, per germline. The V gene end was trimmed by 8 bases and the J gene end by 2 bases; junction bases not matched to a gene: 6. The CDR3 loop is CASGTSGYTDTQYF. The CDR3 DNA reads TGTGCCAGCGGAACTAGCGGCTACACAGATACGCAGTATTTT. Combining the CDR3 with reference TRBV7-2 and TRBJ2-3 gives the whole variable domain GAGVSQSPSNKVTEKGKDVELRCDPISGHTALYWYRQSLGQGLEFLIYFQGNSAPDKSGLPSDRFSAERTGGSVSTLTIQRTQQEDSAVYLCASGTSGYTDTQYFGPGTRLTVL.

This clonotype was detected only a few times. The chain joins TRBV24-1 to TRBJ1-2, with 8 bases aligning to TRBD1. After removal of 0 bases from V and 8 bases from J, the junction contained 7 bases not matched to a gene. This CDR3 spans 15 amino acids. Germline CDR1 is KGHDR and CDR2 is SFDVKD. CDR3 loop: CATSDLRGQEWGYTF. DNA for the CDR3: TGTGCCACCAGTGATTTGAGGGGACAGGAATGGGGCTACACCTTC.

The chain recombines TRBV20-1 with TRBJ1-1; weak D call: TRBD1 (5 bases). Germline V gives CDR1 DFQATT, CDR2 SNEGSKA (reference sequence). V was pared by 3 bases and J by 0 bases, with 11 bases between. This CDR3 is built from 14 residues. CDR3 in DNA: TGCAGTGCTAGGGTTGGGGGAATGAACACTGAAGCTTTCTTT. It is translated as CSARVGGMNTEAFF.

This clonotype turned up a few times. The chain recombines TRBV3-1 with TRBJ2-7; either TRBD1 or TRBD2 may fit D (5 bases each). The CDR3 length is 14 residues. CDR1 is LGHDT, CDR2 YNNKEL, per germline (reference sequence). V shed 5 bases and J shed 0 bases, with 11 bases lying between them. In DNA, the CDR3 is TGTGCCAGCAGCGGCCGGGACGGCTCCTACGAGCAGTACTTC. Amino acids: CASSGRDGSYEQYF.

The chain combines TRBV28 with TRBJ2-7, with D perhaps assigned TRBD1 or TRBD2 (7 bases each). With 6 bases removed from V and 2 bases from J, the gap between germline ends came to 14 bases. Germline assignment: CDR1 MDHEN and CDR2 SYDVKM. The CDR3 totals 14 residues. This CDR3 is CASSGGTAAYEQYF. DNA for the CDR3: TGTGCCAGCAGCGGGGGGACAGCAGCCTACGAGCAGTACTTC. The full variable domain, completed using reference TRBV28 and TRBJ2-7, is DVKVTQSSRYLVKRTGEKVFLECVQDMDHENMFWYRQDPGLGLRLIYFSYDVKMKEKGDIPEGYSVSREKKERFSLILESASTNQTSMYLCASSGGTAAYEQYFGPGTRLTVT.

The genes are TRBV28 and TRBJ2-7, with D maybe TRBD2 (6 bases). Trimming cost V 5 bases and J 2 bases, with 13 bases left between them. The germline gives CDR1 MDHEN, CDR2 SYDVKM. The CDR3 is 14 residues long. The DNA for the CDR3 is TGTGCCAGCAGTGTTCAGGGACTCACCTACGAGCAGTACTTC. Amino acid sequence: CASSVQGLTYEQYF.

The V and J genes are TRBV20-1 and TRBJ1-1; D call uncertain. The germline CDR1 and CDR2 sequences are DFQATT and SNEGSKA (reference sequence). V lost 0 bases, J lost 11 bases, and 4 bases lay in between. There are 9 residues in the CDR3. The CDR3 coding sequence is TGCAGTGCTAGAGATCTCGCTTTCTTT. It codes for CSARDLAFF.

In DNA form, the CDR3 reads TGCAGTGCTAGAGACACTTCGAATAGCCCCACAGATACGCAGTATTTT. It encodes CSARDTSNSPTDTQYF. The chain is built from TRBV20-1 and TRBJ2-3; D unclear. V shed 0 bases and J shed 2 bases, with 15 bases lying between them. Germline V gives CDR1 DFQATT, CDR2 SNEGSKA (reference sequence). This CDR3 is 16 amino acids long.

The rearrangement uses TRBV6-2 or TRBV6-3 and TRBJ2-3; 10 bases align to TRBD2. The CDR3 consists of 14 residues. Germline trimming cut 6 bases from V and 5 bases from J; bases unmatched to any gene: 5. Per germline, CDR1 MNHEY and CDR2 SVGEGT. The chain's CDR3 is CASRLAGIEDTQYF. CDR3 DNA sequence: TGTGCCAGCAGACTAGCGGGGATAGAAGATACGCAGTATTTT.